These 32 T cell receptor beta chains were all obtained from the same sample, sequenced in a study of blood T cell repertoires in COVID-19. The data were produced by immunoSEQ multiplex PCR, yet TCRdb's version contains in-frame clones alone and is incomplete. The table records approximately 120,000 clones, around nine tenths of them present only once. Sequenced: peripheral blood. The receptors were gathered from a woman of 80 years or more with acute or convalescent COVID-19.

This clone appeared once. J is TRBJ1-6 and V is TRBV9, with TRBD1 matching 8 bases. In germline, CDR1 is SGDLS, CDR2 YYNGEE. The junction had 5 bases not matched to a gene; V was cut back by 3 bases and J by 6 bases. This CDR3 is built from 15 residues. The CDR3 nucleotides read TGTGCCAGCAGCGGGCAGGGGGCTGCTAATTCACCCCTCCACTTT. Translating gives CASSGQGAANSPLHF.

CDR3 in DNA: TGTGCCAGCAGCTTGGAGACAGGAGCTGGGAGCGGCTATGGCTACACCTTC. Amino acid sequence: CASSLETGAGSGYGYTF. The chain recombines TRBV5-8 with TRBJ1-2; tentatively, D is TRBD1 (6 bases). Trimming removed 0 bases at V and 4 bases at J, with 19 bases between. Germline loops: CDR1 SGHTS, CDR2 YDEGEE. CDR3 length equals 17 residues.

The chain has TRBV7-9 and TRBJ2-6, with 7 bases lining up with TRBD2. Germline values: CDR1 SEHNR, CDR2 FQNEAQ (reference sequence). Germline trimming cut 2 bases from V and 2 bases from J; bases unmatched to any gene: 0. CDR3 size: 15 residues. The CDR3 reads CASSLRGAGANVLTF. CDR3 sequence (DNA): TGTGCCAGCAGCTTACGGGGGGCTGGGGCCAACGTCCTGACTTTC.

The rearrangement uses TRBV5-6 and TRBJ2-5; D unresolved. CDR3 length: 13 amino acids. V was trimmed by 2 bases and J by 2 bases, leaving 7 bases between them. Germline CDR1 SGHDT, CDR2 YYEEEE. CDR3 in amino acids: CASSFSVQETQYF. The CDR3 DNA reads TGTGCCAGCAGCTTTTCGGTGCAAGAGACCCAGTACTTC.

The chain is built from TRBV7-9 and TRBJ2-1, with 15 nucleotides matching TRBD2. Germline CDR1 reads SEHNR; CDR2 reads FQNEAQ (reference sequence). The CDR3 is 17 residues long. The trim removed 1 base at V and 9 bases at J, leaving 7 bases unmatched. CDR3 sequence: CASSLGGLAGGPGEQFF. CDR3 nucleotides: TGTGCCAGCAGCTTAGGCGGACTAGCGGGGGGGCCCGGTGAGCAGTTCTTC. Using reference TRBV7-9 and TRBJ2-1 for the parts outside the CDR3, the full variable domain is DTGVSQNPRHKITKRGQNVTFRCDPISEHNRLYWYRQTLGQGPEFLTYFQNEAQLEKSRLLSDRFSAERPKGSFSTLEIQRTEQGDSAMYLCASSLGGLAGGPGEQFFGPGTRLTVL.

The V and J genes are TRBV6-4 and TRBJ1-2, with a tentative D call TRBD1 (6 bases). Trimming shortened V by 3 bases and J by 7 bases, and 12 bases separated the two germline ends. This CDR3 is built from 13 residues. The germline CDR1 and CDR2 sequences are MRHNA and SNTAGT. CDR3 bases: TGTGCCAGCAGTGAACAGGGCTTTGGTGGCTACACCTTC. The encoded protein is CASSEQGFGGYTF.

This clone appeared a single time. This chain joins TRBV19 and TRBJ2-1; 14 nucleotides match TRBD2. The CDR3 totals 16 residues. Germline assignment: CDR1 LNHDA and CDR2 SQIVND (reference sequence). V shed 5 bases, J shed 4 bases, and the junction held 4 bases outside the gene matches. DNA of the CDR3: TGTGCCAGTAGTGAGACTAGCGGGAGGGAATACAATGAGCAGTTCTTC. Translated: CASSETSGREYNEQFF.

The rearrangement uses TRBV7-2 and TRBJ1-1, with D tentatively TRBD1 (5 bases). The CDR3 spans 15 residues. Trimming cost V 1 base and J 1 base, with 10 bases left between them. CDR1 SGHTA and CDR2 FQGNSA come from the germline V gene. The CDR3 here is CASSLVAGKNTEAFF. DNA of the CDR3: TGTGCCAGCAGCTTAGTCGCAGGGAAGAACACTGAAGCTTTCTTT.

The chain carries TRBV7-6 and TRBJ2-7, with D perhaps TRBD1 (5 bases). Trimming cost V 5 bases and J 1 base, with 9 bases left between them. The CDR3 is 13 residues long. The germline V gene encodes CDR1 SGHVS and CDR2 FNYEAQ. CDR3 coding DNA: TGTGCCAGCAGCCGGCAGGGTTCCTACGAGCAGTACTTC. Translation: CASSRQGSYEQYF. The full variable domain, with the rest looked up from reference TRBV7-6 and TRBJ2-7, is GAGVSQSPRYKVTKRGQDVALRCDPISGHVSLYWYRQALGQGPEFLTYFNYEAQQDKSGLPNDRFSAERPEGSISTLTIQRTEQRDSAMYRCASSRQGSYEQYFGPGTRLTVT.

The J gene is TRBJ2-1, the V gene TRBV19; 8 bases match TRBD2. CDR3 length: 15 residues. Trimming took 7 bases from V and 6 from J; bases not matched to a gene: 11. CDR1 and CDR2 from the germline V gene are LNHDA and SQIVND (reference sequence). CDR3 bases: TGTGCCAGTACCTATAGCGGGGTCACCTCCAATGAGCAGTTCTTC. It specifies CASTYSGVTSNEQFF.

The chain combines TRBV5-4 with TRBJ2-7; 10 positions agree with TRBD2. V shed 3 bases and J 6 bases; nucleotides not matched to a gene: 9. CDR1 is SGHNT and CDR2 is YYREEE in the germline V gene (reference sequence). The CDR3 loop spans 15 amino acids. This chain's CDR3 is CASSSQREGPREQYF. The CDR3, as DNA: TGTGCCAGCAGCTCTCAGCGGGAGGGCCCTCGCGAGCAGTACTTC. The variable domain in full, with the rest retrieved from reference TRBV5-4 and TRBJ2-7, is ETGVTQSPTHLIKTRGQQVTLRCSSQSGHNTVSWYQQALGQGPQFIFQYYREEENGRGNFPPRFSGLQFPNYSSELNVNALELDDSALYLCASSSQREGPREQYFGPGTRLTVT.

In its sample, this clone was seen a few times. The chain couples TRBV19 to TRBJ2-1; possibly TRBD2 for D (6 bases). This CDR3 is built from 17 residues. The germline V gene encodes CDR1 LNHDA and CDR2 SQIVND (reference sequence). V was shortened by 1 base and J by 2 bases, with 15 bases between the two germline ends. Here the CDR3 DNA reads TGTGCCAGTAGTATAGGTCGGGGGACGAACCCCTACAATGAGCAGTTCTTC. This codes for CASSIGRGTNPYNEQFF.

The chain links TRBV5-1 to TRBJ2-1; possible D gene TRBD2, 7 bases. V was pared by 0 bases and J by 8 bases, with 15 bases between. This CDR3 is built from 15 residues. CDR1 is SGHRS and CDR2 is YFSETQ in the germline V gene. CDR3: CASSLAGGGRDEQFF. The CDR3 coding sequence is TGCGCCAGCAGCTTGGCGGGGGGCGGTCGCGATGAGCAGTTCTTC.

The CDR3 region has the DNA TGTGCCAGTAGTATAAGAAGGGGGTGGCAAGAGACCCAGTACTTC. Its translation is CASSIRRGWQETQYF. J is TRBJ2-5 and V is TRBV19, with D possibly being TRBD1 (6 bases). The V gene lost 2 bases and the J gene lost 2 bases, with 12 bases spanning the gap. The CDR3 runs to 15 residues. Germline V gene lookup returns CDR1 LNHDA and CDR2 SQIVND (reference sequence).

This rearrangement joins TRBV2 to TRBJ2-7; no reliable D call. The V end lost 5 bases, the J end lost 1 base, and 6 bases lay between the germline ends. Germline V gene sequence: CDR1 SNHLY, CDR2 FYNNEI. CDR3 length equals 12 residues. The chain's CDR3 is CASSPVSYEQYF. DNA of the CDR3: TGTGCCAGCAGTCCAGTTTCCTACGAGCAGTACTTC. The whole variable domain, filled in from reference TRBV2 and TRBJ2-7, reads EPEVTQTPSHQVTQMGQEVILRCVPISNHLYFYWYRQILGQKVEFLVSFYNNEISEKSEIFDDQFSVERPDGSNFTLKIRSTKLEDSAMYFCASSPVSYEQYFGPGTRLTVT.

The chain uses TRBV5-1 and TRBJ1-4; the match to TRBD1 covers 9 bases. This CDR3 spans 14 amino acids. Germline CDR1 reads SGHRS; CDR2 reads YFSETQ. With 4 bases clipped from V and 4 bases from J, the junction kept 2 bases outside the gene matches. The CDR3 loop is CASSQDRGNEKLFF. CDR3 sequence (DNA): TGCGCCAGCAGCCAGGACAGGGGTAATGAAAAACTGTTTTTT.

The chain combines TRBV18 with TRBJ1-4, with TRBD1 matching over 7 bases. V lost 4 bases to trimming and J lost 0 bases; unmatched junction nucleotides: 11. Germline CDR1 is KGHSH and CDR2 is LQKENI. This CDR3 spans 18 amino acids. CDR3 in amino acids: CASSLKDRSLATNEKLFF. In DNA form, the CDR3 reads TGTGCCAGCTCACTAAAGGACAGGTCCCTTGCAACTAATGAAAAACTGTTTTTT.

The V and J genes are TRBV28 and TRBJ2-4; TRBD1 matches 10 bases. CDR3 length: 15 amino acids. Germline V gene data show CDR1 as MDHEN and CDR2 as SYDVKM. The V segment lost 6 bases and the J segment 8 bases; nucleotides outside the gene matches: 10. The CDR3 protein is CASSLTGQGSHIQYF. CDR3 bases: TGTGCCAGCAGCCTAACGGGACAGGGGAGCCACATTCAGTACTTC.

This rearrangement joins TRBV12-5 to TRBJ2-1; 7 bases line up with TRBD1. J was trimmed by 0 bases and V by 3 bases; bases with no gene match: 2. CDR3 length: 15 residues. Germline V gene lookup returns CDR1 LGHNT and CDR2 FRNRAP. CDR3 loop: CASGLGGPSYNEQFF. As DNA, the CDR3 is TGTGCTAGTGGTTTAGGGGGCCCCTCCTACAATGAGCAGTTCTTC.

V usage is TRBV6-1 and J usage is TRBJ1-5, with D maybe TRBD1 (6 bases). CDR3 length: 16 amino acids. Trimming left V 2 bases short and J 2 bases short, with 13 bases between. Germline lookup yields CDR1 MNHNS and CDR2 SASEGT. The CDR3 loop reads CASSERTGLGNQPQHF. In DNA, the CDR3 is TGTGCCAGCAGTGAACGAACAGGGTTGGGCAATCAGCCCCAGCATTTT.

This clone occurred once. V gene TRBV6-5 combines with J gene TRBJ2-7, with TRBD2 identical over 12 bases. CDR3 size: 13 residues. Germline values: CDR1 MNHEY, CDR2 SVGAGI. Unmatched junction bases numbered 2, after V lost 8 bases and J lost 3 bases. CDR3 protein: CASWTSGIYEQYF. As DNA, the CDR3 is TGTGCCAGCTGGACTAGCGGGATCTACGAGCAGTACTTC.

This sequence joins TRBV5-4 and TRBJ1-2; TRBD1 agrees at 7 bases. V dropped 4 bases and J dropped 2; count of bases not matched to a gene: 5. The CDR3 spans 14 residues. The germline gives CDR1 SGHNT, CDR2 YYREEE (reference sequence). CDR3 protein: CASSPGTVNYGYTF. For the CDR3, the DNA is TGTGCCAGCAGCCCTGGGACAGTCAACTATGGCTACACCTTC.

V and J are TRBV11-1 and TRBJ2-1, with D perhaps TRBD2 (6 bases). The germline gives CDR1 SGHAT, CDR2 FQDESV (reference sequence). The V end lost 2 bases, the J end lost 8 bases, and 7 bases lay between the germline ends. This CDR3 is built from 12 residues. CDR3 protein: CASSLTGDEQFF. CDR3 sequence (DNA): TGTGCCAGCAGCTTAACGGGGGATGAGCAGTTCTTC.

The chain joins TRBV29-1 to TRBJ1-1, with D maybe TRBD1 (5 bases). V lost 7 bases and J 1 base, leaving 19 bases between the germline ends. Germline lookup yields CDR1 SQVTM and CDR2 ANQGSEA. This CDR3 is 15 amino acids long. CDR3 protein: CSAAVAGLGNTEAFF. The CDR3 DNA follows: TGCAGCGCCGCAGTTGCAGGGTTGGGGAACACTGAAGCTTTCTTT.

The V and J genes are TRBV11-2 and TRBJ2-3, with TRBD2 matching over 7 bases. The V gene's germline CDR1 is SGHAT and CDR2 FQNNGV. After removal of 1 base from V and 6 bases from J, the junction contained 10 bases not matched to a gene. This CDR3 spans 16 amino acids. Here the CDR3 reads CASSLVAAGSADTQYF. In DNA form, the CDR3 reads TGTGCCAGCAGCTTAGTTGCAGCGGGGTCCGCGGATACGCAGTATTTT.

The rearrangement joins TRBV19 to TRBJ1-2, with TRBD1 matching 10 bases. The CDR3 covers 14 residues. The trim removed 3 bases at V and 3 bases at J, leaving 1 base unmatched. Germline V gene sequence: CDR1 LNHDA, CDR2 SQIVND (reference sequence). The CDR3 sequence: CASSMDRGYYGYTF. For the CDR3, the DNA is TGTGCCAGTAGTATGGACAGGGGGTACTATGGCTACACCTTC. Looking up the rest from reference TRBV19 and TRBJ1-2 gives the full variable domain: DGGITQSPKYLFRKEGQNVTLSCEQNLNHDAMYWYRQDPGQGLRLIYYSQIVNDFQKGDIAEGYSVSREKKESFPLTVTSAQKNPTAFYLCASSMDRGYYGYTFGSGTRLTVV.

This chain links TRBV12-3 or TRBV12-4 with TRBJ1-5; no reliable D call. Trimming took 6 bases from V and 3 from J, leaving 9 bases between them. The CDR3 is 13 residues long. CDR3 sequence reads: CASRETHNQPQHF. The CDR3 nucleotides read TGTGCCAGCAGGGAGACCCACAATCAGCCCCAGCATTTT.

The chain recombines TRBV5-5 with TRBJ2-5; TRBD2 matches 8 bases. CDR1 and CDR2 (germline): SGHKS, YYEKEE (reference sequence). CDR3 length: 15 residues. Unmatched junction bases numbered 7, after V lost 2 bases and J lost 4 bases. DNA of the CDR3: TGTGCCAGCAGCTTTGGCGGGGGGAACTCAGAGACCCAGTACTTC. Encoded protein: CASSFGGGNSETQYF.

The CDR3 loop reads CASSLGGNGNQPQHF. CDR3 DNA: TGTGCCAGCAGCTTAGGAGGGAATGGCAATCAGCCCCAGCATTTT. The chain employs TRBV7-9 and TRBJ1-5; no reliable D call. The CDR3 is 15 residues long. V lost 1 base to trimming and J lost 2 bases, with 9 bases between them. Germline V gene lookup returns CDR1 SEHNR and CDR2 FQNEAQ (reference sequence).

The chain links TRBV5-1 to TRBJ2-5; TRBD1 aligns across 9 bases. This CDR3 region has 15 residues. Losses at the gene ends were 1 base for V and 5 bases for J; bases not matched to a gene: 6. CDR1 and CDR2 from the germline V gene are SGHRS and YFSETQ. The CDR3 DNA reads TGCGCCAGCAGCTTGCAAACAGGGGGCAGGGAGACCCAGTACTTC. This encodes CASSLQTGGRETQYF.

V usage is TRBV5-1 and J usage is TRBJ2-1; D may be TRBD2 (6 bases). The V gene lost 3 bases and the J gene lost 1 base, with 11 bases spanning the gap. Germline values: CDR1 SGHRS, CDR2 YFSETQ. CDR3 length: 15 amino acids. The CDR3 DNA follows: TGCGCCAGCAGCTCCTCGGGAGAGTCCTACAATGAGCAGTTCTTC. As protein: CASSSSGESYNEQFF.

A remark on this clone: The junction does not match germline at one end; this may be a read error. The chain couples TRBV10-2 to TRBJ2-7; 9 nucleotides agree with TRBD2. Germline V gene lookup returns CDR1 WSHSY and CDR2 SAAADI. The CDR3 loop spans 17 amino acids. The CDR3 nucleotides read TGCGCCCGCAGCGGGCGGGGGGGAGGTAAAAGCTCCTACGAGCAGTACTTC. This gives the protein CARSGRGGGKSSYEQYF.